These T cell receptor beta chains were read from a single sample in a study of CD8 T cells in Susac syndrome. TCRdb re-called the immunoSEQ multiplex PCR reads with MiXCR, one entry per CDR3 protein. The sample lists around 150,000 distinct CDR3 sequences; 93% were seen once. The sequencing sample was made of CD4+ T cells from PBMCs. The receptors derive from a human donor in good health. Each CDR3 is given with its conserved first and last residue. A D gene is named only where the DNA matches it firmly. Where a row states a size, it is once, few, many or the class of an expanded clone; other rows omit it.

d_call,v_call,j_call,clone_size,cdr3_nt,cdr3_aa
.,TRBV6-5,TRBJ2-7,.,TGTGCCAGCAGTTACTACCCTAAAAGGGGAGGCTACGAGCAGTACTTC,CASSYYPKRGGYEQYF
TRBD1,TRBV4-2,TRBJ2-2,.,TGTGCCAGCAGAACGAGACAGGGGGCGAACACCGGGGAGCTGTTTTTT,CASRTRQGANTGELFF
.,TRBV20-1,TRBJ1-5,.,TGCAGTGCTACCGTGTGGGGGGATAGCAATCAGCCCCAGCATTTT,CSATVWGDSNQPQHF
TRBD1,TRBV19,TRBJ2-5,.,TGTGCCAGTAGTCCACGAGGGACAGCCCCAAATTTATTCGTCCAAGAGACCCAGTACTTC,CASSPRGTAPNLFVQETQYF
.,TRBV18,TRBJ2-3,.,TGTGCCAGCTCACCACGGGGTCCGCCAGATACGCAGTATTTT,CASSPRGPPDTQYF
.,TRBV20-1,TRBJ1-2,.,TGCAGTGCTAGTTTGGCAGGGGATCGGGGCTACACCTTC,CSASLAGDRGYTF
TRBD1,TRBV6-6,TRBJ1-1,.,TGTGCCAGCAGTACCGGACAGGGAGGGATCACTGAAGCTTTCTTT,CASSTGQGGITEAFF
TRBD1,TRBV29-1,TRBJ2-5,.,TGCAGCACTCGACAGGGGCAAGAGACCCAGTACTTC,CSTRQGQETQYF
TRBD1,TRBV2,TRBJ2-3,.,TGTGCCAGCAGCCTCGACAGGGTCGGGACAGATACGCAGTATTTT,CASSLDRVGTDTQYF
TRBD1,TRBV12-5,TRBJ1-5,.,TGTGCTAGTGCCGATGTTGGGAGGGGGCTTTCATTTAATCAGCCCCAGCATTTT,CASADVGRGLSFNQPQHF
.,TRBV23-1,TRBJ1-2,.,TGCGCCAGCCTCCCTAGGGGCTCAGCTAACTATGGCTACACCTTC,CASLPRGSANYGYTF
TRBD1,TRBV29-1,TRBJ1-2,.,TGCAGCGGTGGACAGGGGGTAAATGGCTACACCTTC,CSGGQGVNGYTF
.,TRBV6-5,TRBJ2-5,.,TGTGCCAGCAGTTGGCGGCAGGGGGGGGAGACCCAGTACTTC,CASSWRQGGETQYF
TRBD2,TRBV20-1,TRBJ2-3,.,TGCAGTGCTACCCTACTAGCGGGGGGACACACAGATACGCAGTATTTT,CSATLLAGGHTDTQYF
.,TRBV20-1,TRBJ1-2,.,TGCAGTGCTAGAGATAGGACTATAGGGAACTATGGCTACACCTTC,CSARDRTIGNYGYTF
.,TRBV6-6,TRBJ2-2,.,TGTGCCAGCAGTCCCTTATACCAGGGAACTAGTCGGGAGCTGTTTTTT,CASSPLYQGTSRELFF
TRBD1,TRBV5-4,TRBJ2-4,.,TGTGCCAGCAGCACAGGGGGCCGAACCAAAAACATTCAGTACTTC,CASSTGGRTKNIQYF
TRBD1,TRBV25-1,TRBJ1-2,.,TGTGCCAGCAGTGAAGAGAACAGGGGAAACTATGGCTACACCTTC,CASSEENRGNYGYTF
.,TRBV20-1,TRBJ2-6,.,TGCAGTGCTAGGGACAGAATCTCTGGGGCCAACGTCCTGACTTTC,CSARDRISGANVLTF
.,TRBV18,TRBJ1-1,.,TGTGCCAGCTCGGCCGGGACAATGAACACTGAAGCTTTCTTT,CASSAGTMNTEAFF
.,TRBV11-2,TRBJ2-2,.,TGTGCCAGCAGCTTATCCCCAAGAGGCCCCGGGGCCGGGGAGCTGTTTTTT,CASSLSPRGPGAGELFF
TRBD2,TRBV7-8,TRBJ2-3,.,TGTGCCAGCAGCTTAGTTGGGCTAGCGGGGGGATCACGGGATACGCAGTATTTT,CASSLVGLAGGSRDTQYF
.,TRBV7-6,TRBJ1-6,.,TGTGCCAGCAGCTTAGCGGCTTCGGCCGCTAGCTCCTATAATTCACCCCTCCACTTT,CASSLAASAASSYNSPLHF
.,TRBV14,TRBJ2-5,.,TGTGCCAGCAGCCAAGAGAAAGTGACCCAGTACTTC,CASSQEKVTQYF
.,TRBV18,TRBJ1-1,.,TGTGCCAGCTCACCATCGCTAGGGGGAGGACCCACTGAAGCTTTCTTT,CASSPSLGGGPTEAFF
TRBD2,TRBV6-6,TRBJ2-7,.,TGTGCCAGCAGTTACCGGGGGGGTGACGAGCAGTACTTC,CASSYRGGDEQYF
.,TRBV6-5,TRBJ2-1,.,TGTGCCAGCAGTTTTGATAGGTGGGAGCAGTTCTTC,CASSFDRWEQFF
.,TRBV4-2,TRBJ2-5,.,TGTGCCAGCAGCCAAGACGGGACAAAACCTGGGGAGACCCAGTACTTC,CASSQDGTKPGETQYF
.,TRBV4-1,TRBJ1-2,.,TGCGCCAGCAGCCAAGGCAAAAGGCGGGCAGAGTCTAACTATGGCTACACCTTC,CASSQGKRRAESNYGYTF
.,TRBV7-2,TRBJ1-4,.,TGTGCCAGCAGCTCGAGAGGTTCAAATGAAAAACTGTTTTTT,CASSSRGSNEKLFF
.,TRBV19,TRBJ2-5,once,TGTGCCAGTAGTCCCGCAGGGTCGACGGTGACCCAGTACTTC,CASSPAGSTVTQYF
.,TRBV3-1,TRBJ1-2,.,TGTGCCAGCAGCCACGCAGGGGCCTCGAACCGATATGGCTACACCTTC,CASSHAGASNRYGYTF
TRBD1,TRBV5-1,TRBJ2-7,.,TGCGCCAGCAGCGCCGGGACAGGGGGCTCCTACGAGCAGTACTTC,CASSAGTGGSYEQYF
TRBD1,TRBV6-6,TRBJ1-2,.,TGTGCCAGCAGTTACCCAGAGGGGGCGAACTATGGCTACACCTTC,CASSYPEGANYGYTF
.,TRBV7-2,TRBJ2-1,.,TGTGCCAGCAGCTCCCAAGGGGGTGTTTACAATGAGCAGTTCTTC,CASSSQGGVYNEQFF
TRBD1,TRBV5-1,TRBJ1-2,.,TGCGCCAGCAGCTTGGCGACAGGGCCCTATGGCTACACCTTC,CASSLATGPYGYTF
.,TRBV7-2,TRBJ1-5,.,TGTGCCAGCAGCTTGTCACAGCTTAGCAATCAGCCCCAGCATTTT,CASSLSQLSNQPQHF
.,TRBV5-1,TRBJ2-6,.,TGCGCCAGCAGCCCAGTGGGGTCTGGGGCCAACGTCCTGACTTTC,CASSPVGSGANVLTF
.,TRBV7-9,TRBJ2-2,.,TGTGCCAGCAGCTTAGTAGTTTCGGCCGGGGAGCTGTTTTTT,CASSLVVSAGELFF
.,TRBV6-5,TRBJ2-2,.,TGTGCCAGCAGTTACTCGCCCGCCCGCGACACCGGGGAGCTGTTTTTT,CASSYSPARDTGELFF
.,TRBV3-1,TRBJ1-2,.,TGTGCCAGCAGCCACCCCGGAGGCTACACCTTC,CASSHPGGYTF
.,TRBV19,TRBJ1-5,.,TGTGCCAGTAGTATACTGGAATCGGATCAGCCCCAGCATTTT,CASSILESDQPQHF
TRBD1,TRBV5-1,TRBJ2-7,once,TGCGCCAGCAGCTTGGGACAGGGAACAGAGCAGTACTTC,CASSLGQGTEQYF
.,TRBV29-1,TRBJ2-7,once,TGCAGCGCCCGTGTTGGGGACGGCGGGTACGAGCAGTACTTC,CSARVGDGGYEQYF
TRBD1,TRBV5-1,TRBJ2-7,.,TGCGCCAGCAGACCCTCGGACAGGCCCTACGAGCAGTACTTC,CASRPSDRPYEQYF
TRBD2,TRBV29-1,TRBJ2-3,once,TGCAGCGTTGACTCCGGGGGGGGCACAGATACGCAGTATTTT,CSVDSGGGTDTQYF
.,TRBV29-1,TRBJ2-5,.,TGCAGCGCCAAGCGGGACCAAGAGACCCAGTACTTC,CSAKRDQETQYF
.,TRBV3-1,TRBJ1-5,few,TGTGCCAGCAGCCAAGGGGGTCAGCCCCAGCATTTT,CASSQGGQPQHF
.,TRBV20-1,TRBJ2-7,.,TGCAGTGCTAGGGGGGTGGACCCTGCCCCCTACGAGCAGTACTTC,CSARGVDPAPYEQYF
TRBD1,TRBV28,TRBJ1-5,.,TGTGCCAGCAGTTCCGCCGGGACAGGGGTAAATCCCCAGCATTTT,CASSSAGTGVNPQHF
.,TRBV20-1,TRBJ1-2,.,TGCAGTGCTAGTAACGGATTCTATGGCTACACCTTC,CSASNGFYGYTF
.,TRBV12-3/TRBV12-4,TRBJ1-2,.,TGTGCCAGCAGTTTGGGTGAGGCCTATGGCTACACCTTC,CASSLGEAYGYTF
.,TRBV7-2,TRBJ2-3,.,TGTGCCAGCAGCTTAGGCCTAGCGAGAGATACGCAGTATTTT,CASSLGLARDTQYF